These 8 T cell receptor beta chains were all obtained from the same sample, sequenced in a study of metastatic and nonmetastatic thyroid tumors. No patient received treatment before thyroid surgery. TCRdb re-analyzed the PCR reads through MiXCR. Among 13,000 to 15,000 clones listed, over 9.5% were seen once. The sequenced material came from blood. Receptors were obtained from a female donor with papillary thyroid cancer or a benign thyroid nodule (not recorded which). Some clones in this sample may be carry-over from other donors' samples.

Many counts were recorded for this clone. This chain connects TRBV6-1 to TRBJ2-5, with 10 bases aligning to TRBD1. This CDR3 contains 15 residues. Germline CDR1 reads MNHNS; CDR2 reads SASEGT. Trimming took 6 bases from V and 2 from J; bases not matched to a gene: 6. The CDR3 spells CASSQDRGLQETQYF. The DNA of the CDR3 is TGTGCCAGCAGCCAGGACAGGGGGTTACAAGAGACCCAGTACTTC.

This clone came up many times. The chain is built from TRBV20-1 and TRBJ2-1, with a weak D call TRBD2 (6 bases). CDR1 is DFQATT and CDR2 is SNEGSKA in the germline V gene (reference sequence). Trimming took off 6 bases at V and 10 bases at J, with 19 bases between the two ends. The length of the CDR3 is 13 residues. CDR3 in amino acids: CSAHATRVAEQFF. CDR3 in DNA: TGCAGTGCACATGCGACTAGGGTCGCCGAGCAGTTCTTC.

By share, this clone counts as medium-sized. CDR3 coding DNA: TGTGCCAGTAGTATAGAGGGGGCGTACGAGCAGTACTTC. Residues: CASSIEGAYEQYF. This rearrangement joins TRBV19 to TRBJ2-7, with D tentatively TRBD1 (6 bases). Trimming left V 0 bases short and J 4 bases short, with 7 bases between. The CDR3 is 13 residues long. Germline CDR1 is LNHDA and CDR2 is SQIVND (reference sequence).

This clone was found many times. This chain links TRBV5-1 with TRBJ2-5; 11 bases line up with TRBD2. Germline V gene lookup returns CDR1 SGHRS and CDR2 YFSETQ. The CDR3 spans 14 residues. V gave up 7 bases and J gave up 7 bases; unmatched junction bases: 9. The CDR3 bases are TGCGCCAGCCGCATAGCGGGAGGGCCTGGGACCCAGTACTTC. This sequence encodes CASRIAGGPGTQYF.

By share, this clone ranks as medium-sized. The rearrangement links TRBV12-3 or TRBV12-4 to TRBJ1-5; 7 nucleotides agree with TRBD1. The CDR3 consists of 13 residues. Germline trimming cut 8 bases from V and 6 bases from J; bases unmatched to any gene: 7. CDR3: CASGQEGGQPQHF. The CDR3 bases are TGTGCCAGCGGACAGGAGGGTGGTCAGCCCCAGCATTTT.

This clone came up many times. The chain uses TRBV10-3 and TRBJ2-7; TRBD2 matches at 7 bases. There are 16 residues in the CDR3. The trim removed 10 bases at V and 6 bases at J, leaving 21 bases unmatched. CDR1 and CDR2 (germline): ENHRY, SYGVKD. In DNA form, the CDR3 reads TGTGCCACCGGGGGGACTCAGACTACGTCCCTATCCGAGCAGTACTTC. This encodes CATGGTQTTSLSEQYF.

This clone has at least ten counts. The chain combines TRBV20-1 with TRBJ2-3; D remains ambiguous. Trimming pared 0 bases from V and 2 bases from J, leaving 9 bases between. This CDR3 spans 14 amino acids. Germline V gene data show CDR1 as DFQATT and CDR2 as SNEGSKA (reference sequence). The CDR3 here is CSARDWAVTDTQYF. In DNA form, the CDR3 reads TGCAGTGCTAGAGATTGGGCGGTCACAGATACGCAGTATTTT.

This clone appeared many times. The chain employs TRBV19 and TRBJ2-3; 11 bases map to TRBD1. The ends lost 6 bases at V and 4 bases at J; junction bases unmatched: 3. Germline values: CDR1 LNHDA, CDR2 SQIVND (reference sequence). CDR3 length: 14 amino acids. CDR3 nucleotides: TGTGCCAGTAGGGACAGGGGGCTAGCAGATACGCAGTATTTT. It translates to CASRDRGLADTQYF. Full variable domain (rest looked up from reference TRBV19 and TRBJ2-3): DGGITQSPKYLFRKEGQNVTLSCEQNLNHDAMYWYRQDPGQGLRLIYYSQIVNDFQKGDIAEGYSVSREKKESFPLTVTSAQKNPTAFYLCASRDRGLADTQYFGPGTRLTVL.